Given below is one T cell receptor (beta chain) in context. The protocol was immunoSEQ multiplex PCR, while the TCRdb copy is restricted to in-frame clones and leaves out a portion. This table holds about 230,000 clones, 85% to 90% found once. This sample is drawn from a study of blood T cell repertoires in COVID-19. J gave up 7 bases and V 3 bases, and 5 bases lay outside the gene matches. Germline CDR1 reads PRHDT; CDR2 reads FYEKMQ (reference sequence). The CDR3 is 14 residues long. The gene calls are TRBV13 and TRBJ1-3; the match to TRBD1 covers 8 bases. This clonotype originated in a woman aged 30 to 39 with acute COVID-19. Sequenced input: PBMCs or T cells enriched from blood (not recorded which). The CDR3 DNA is TGTGCCAGCAGCTTGAGACAGGGGAGGAACACCATATATTTT. Translating it yields CASSLRQGRNTIYF. The entire variable domain, with the rest obtained from reference TRBV13 and TRBJ1-3, is as follows: AAGVIQSPRHLIKEKRETATLKCYPIPRHDTVYWYQQGPGQDPQFLISFYEKMQSDKGSIPDRFSAQQFSDYHSELNMSSLELGDSALYFCASSLRQGRNTIYFGEGSWLTVV.